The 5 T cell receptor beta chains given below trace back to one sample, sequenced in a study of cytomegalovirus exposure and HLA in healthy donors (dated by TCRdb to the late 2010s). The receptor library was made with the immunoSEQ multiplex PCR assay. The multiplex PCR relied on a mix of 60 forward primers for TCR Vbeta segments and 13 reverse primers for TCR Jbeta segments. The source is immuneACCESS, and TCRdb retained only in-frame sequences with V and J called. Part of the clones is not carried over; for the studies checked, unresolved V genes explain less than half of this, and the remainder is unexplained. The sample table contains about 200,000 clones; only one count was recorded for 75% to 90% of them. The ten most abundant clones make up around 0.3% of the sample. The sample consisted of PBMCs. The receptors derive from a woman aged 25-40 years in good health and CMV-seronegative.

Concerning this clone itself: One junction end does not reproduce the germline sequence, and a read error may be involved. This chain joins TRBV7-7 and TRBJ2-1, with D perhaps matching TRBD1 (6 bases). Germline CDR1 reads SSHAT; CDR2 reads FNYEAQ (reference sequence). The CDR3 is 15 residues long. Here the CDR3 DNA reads TGTGCTAGCAGTCCGCCAGGGGTGCGGAAGGATGAGCAGTTCTTC. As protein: CASSPPGVRKDEQFF.

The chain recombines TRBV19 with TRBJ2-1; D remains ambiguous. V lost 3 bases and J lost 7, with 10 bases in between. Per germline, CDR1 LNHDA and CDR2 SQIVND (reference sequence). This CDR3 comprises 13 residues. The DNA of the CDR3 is TGTGCCAGTAGTATGGGCCGGTGGAATGAGCAGTTCTTC. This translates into CASSMGRWNEQFF.

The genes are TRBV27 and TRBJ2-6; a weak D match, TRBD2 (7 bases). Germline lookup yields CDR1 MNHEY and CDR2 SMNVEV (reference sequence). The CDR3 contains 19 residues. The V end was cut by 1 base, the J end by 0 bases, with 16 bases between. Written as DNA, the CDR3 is TGTGCCAGCAGTTTATGGGGGGGAGGGGGGGGCTCTGGGGCCAACGTCCTGACTTTC. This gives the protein CASSLWGGGGGSGANVLTF.

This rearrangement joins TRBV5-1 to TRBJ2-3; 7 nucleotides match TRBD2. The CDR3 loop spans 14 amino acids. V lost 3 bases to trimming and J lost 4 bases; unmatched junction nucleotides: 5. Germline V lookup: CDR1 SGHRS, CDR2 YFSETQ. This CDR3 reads CASSSGGRPDTQYF. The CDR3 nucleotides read TGCGCCAGCAGCTCCGGCGGGAGACCAGATACGCAGTATTTT.

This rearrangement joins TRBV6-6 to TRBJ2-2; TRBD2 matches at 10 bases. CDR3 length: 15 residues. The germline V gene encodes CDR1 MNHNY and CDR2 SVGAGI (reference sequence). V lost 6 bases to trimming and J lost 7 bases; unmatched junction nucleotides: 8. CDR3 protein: CASSLSGGSGGELFF. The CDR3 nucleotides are TGTGCCAGCAGCCTTAGCGGGGGGAGTGGCGGGGAGCTGTTTTTT.